This passage covers 18 T cell receptor beta chains from one sample sequenced in a study of blood T cell repertoires in COVID-19. The assay was immunoSEQ multiplex PCR, and TCRdb's table has in-frame clones only and misses some. The sample includes some 360,000 clones, approximately 89% of them seen just once. Source material: peripheral blood. The source is a woman aged 55 to 70 with COVID-19, enrolled during active disease.

The rearrangement joins TRBV7-6 to TRBJ1-4; D unresolved. V was cut by 5 bases and J by 5 bases, with 12 bases left in between. The CDR3 totals 14 residues. Germline V CDR1 and CDR2: SGHVS, FNYEAQ. CDR3 sequence reads: CASSVNSGNEKLFF. The CDR3 DNA sequence: TGTGCCAGCAGCGTAAACAGTGGAAATGAAAAACTGTTTTTT.

The CDR3 sequence: CASSLGGHKETQYF. CDR3 DNA sequence: TGCGCCAGCAGCTTGGGCGGACATAAAGAGACCCAGTACTTC. The chain employs TRBV5-1 and TRBJ2-5, with D maybe TRBD1 (5 bases). The germline V gene encodes CDR1 SGHRS and CDR2 YFSETQ. V was trimmed by 0 bases and J by 3 bases, leaving 9 bases between them. The CDR3 is 14 residues long. The full variable domain, with the rest looked up from reference TRBV5-1 and TRBJ2-5, is KAGVTQTPRYLIKTRGQQVTLSCSPISGHRSVSWYQQTPGQGLQFLFEYFSETQRNKGNFPGRFSGRQFSNSRSEMNVSTLELGDSALYLCASSLGGHKETQYFGPGTRLLVL.

The CDR3 protein is CASSAGTGANPRETQYF. The CDR3 nucleotides read TGTGCCAGCAGCGCCGGGACAGGGGCGAACCCAAGGGAGACCCAGTACTTC. This chain uses TRBV9 with TRBJ2-5; 10 bases map to TRBD1. V was pared by 3 bases and J by 5 bases, with 13 bases of the junction left unmatched. The CDR3 loop spans 17 amino acids. Germline CDR1 is SGDLS and CDR2 is YYNGEE. The full variable domain, with the rest looked up from reference TRBV9 and TRBJ2-5, is DSGVTQTPKHLITATGQRVTLRCSPRSGDLSVYWYQQSLDQGLQFLIQYYNGEERAKGNILERFSAQQFPDLHSELNLSSLELGDSALYFCASSAGTGANPRETQYFGPGTRLLVL.

The table lists this clone with a few counts. The J gene is TRBJ1-1, the V gene TRBV5-1; D remains unclear. The CDR3 has 13 residues. Germline V CDR1 and CDR2: SGHRS, YFSETQ. With 1 base removed from V and 4 bases from J, the gap between germline ends came to 8 bases. The CDR3 region is CASSLQASTEAFF. The CDR3 DNA is TGCGCCAGCAGCTTGCAGGCAAGCACTGAAGCTTTCTTT.

V gene TRBV15 combines with J gene TRBJ2-5, with 10 bases lining up with TRBD1. V was pared by 0 bases and J by 5 bases, with 9 bases of the junction left unmatched. From germline, CDR1 is LNHNV and CDR2 YYDKDF (reference sequence). The CDR3 spans 17 residues. The CDR3: CATSRDDRGRFVETQYF. CDR3 DNA: TGTGCCACCAGCAGAGATGACAGGGGGCGCTTCGTTGAGACCCAGTACTTC. Variable domain in full (rest from reference TRBV15 and TRBJ2-5): DAMVIQNPRYQVTQFGKPVTLSCSQTLNHNVMYWYQQKSSQAPKLLFHYYDKDFNNEADTPDNFQSRRPNTSFCFLDIRSPGLGDTAMYLCATSRDDRGRFVETQYFGPGTRLLVL.

The chain is built from TRBV2 and TRBJ1-5, with TRBD1 identical over 7 bases. CDR1 SNHLY and CDR2 FYNNEI come from the germline V gene. V trimming: 6 bases; J trimming: 0 bases; junction bases outside the gene matches: 14. The CDR3 has 18 residues. The CDR3 coding sequence is TGTGCCAGCAGCCACCGTCGGGGGACAGCATATAGCAATCAGCCCCAGCATTTT. It translates to CASSHRRGTAYSNQPQHF.

The rearrangement uses TRBV27 and TRBJ1-2; maybe TRBD1 (5 bases). Germline V gene lookup returns CDR1 MNHEY and CDR2 SMNVEV (reference sequence). Trimming removed 5 bases from V and 7 bases from J, with 8 bases in between. This CDR3 is built from 11 residues. The CDR3 spells CASSKGAGYTF. CDR3 nucleotides: TGTGCCAGCAGTAAAGGGGCTGGCTACACCTTC.

The CDR3 DNA sequence: TGTGCCAGCAGTGACCCCGGTGGAAACACCATATATTTT. Translation: CASSDPGGNTIYF. The chain is built from TRBV6-4 and TRBJ1-3; D is undetermined. Trimming shortened V by 2 bases and J by 3 bases, and 5 bases separated the two germline ends. The germline gives CDR1 MRHNA, CDR2 SNTAGT. This CDR3 has 13 amino acids.

This clone showed up just once. The chain combines TRBV21-1 with TRBJ2-2; TRBD1 is the table's D call and was not checked against the DNA. TRBV21-1 is recorded as a pseudogene. The CDR3 contains 18 residues. The chain's CDR3 is CASSKPKDRDSITGELFF. CDR3 nucleotide sequence: TGTGCCAGCAGCAAACCCAAGGACCGGGACAGCATAACCGGGGAGCTGTTTTTT.

The chain uses TRBV11-2 and TRBJ1-2, with D maybe TRBD1 (6 bases). Between the trimmed V and J ends, which lost 4 bases and 6 bases, there was a span of 12 bases. CDR3 length: 13 amino acids. CDR1 and CDR2 (germline): SGHAT, FQNNGV. This chain's CDR3 is CASSSDSINGYTF. The CDR3 coding sequence is TGTGCCAGCAGCTCGGACAGTATAAATGGCTACACCTTC.

The chain is built from TRBV9 and TRBJ2-1; TRBD1 matches at 8 bases. The CDR3 spans 16 residues. Germline CDR1 reads SGDLS; CDR2 reads YYNGEE. The V and J ends lost 3 bases and 5 bases, in that order; junction bases with no gene match: 10. CDR3 loop: CASSAPPGTGNNEQFF. The DNA of the CDR3 is TGTGCCAGCAGCGCTCCCCCCGGGACAGGTAACAATGAGCAGTTCTTC.

As DNA, the CDR3 is TGTGCCAGCAAGGGAGGTTTCTCTGGAAACACCATATATTTT. This codes for CASKGGFSGNTIYF. This sequence joins TRBV2 and TRBJ1-3; D is ambiguous. The CDR3 extends over 14 amino acids. Trimming cost V 7 bases and J 0 bases, with 10 bases left between them. Germline CDR1 and CDR2: SNHLY and FYNNEI.

The chain joins TRBV18 to TRBJ1-6; 9 bases line up with TRBD1. J gave up 9 bases and V 0 bases, and 6 bases lay outside the gene matches. Germline CDR1 and CDR2: KGHSH and LQKENI. CDR3 length: 16 amino acids. CDR3 in DNA: TGTGCCAGCTCACCACCCCCAGGACAGGGGATTTCACCCCTCCACTTT. It translates to CASSPPPGQGISPLHF.

The V gene is TRBV24-1, the J gene TRBJ2-1; possibly TRBD1 for D (5 bases). CDR1 is KGHDR, CDR2 SFDVKD, per germline. CDR3 length: 16 residues. V lost 2 bases, J lost 3 bases, and 13 bases lay in between. The CDR3 region has the DNA TGTGCCACCAGTGATTCCGTTCCAGGGCTCTACAATGAGCAGTTCTTC. Translating gives CATSDSVPGLYNEQFF.

The rearrangement links TRBV9 to TRBJ1-2, with 9 bases that match TRBD1. This CDR3 has 14 amino acids. V shed 4 bases and J 2 bases; nucleotides not matched to a gene: 3. CDR1 and CDR2 (germline): SGDLS, YYNGEE. CDR3 protein: CASSPGTGNYGYTF. The CDR3 DNA sequence: TGTGCCAGCAGCCCAGGGACAGGGAACTATGGCTACACCTTC.

This clone was seen a few times. The sample has other DNA sequences that encode this CDR3 too. The genes are TRBV12-3 or TRBV12-4 and TRBJ1-1; D ambiguous. V dropped 6 bases and J dropped 2 bases, with 10 bases sitting between them. This CDR3 spans 13 amino acids. Here the CDR3 reads CASSPGGNTEAFF. CDR3 in DNA: TGTGCCAGCAGCCCCGGCGGCAACACTGAAGCTTTCTTT.

The V call is TRBV7-9, the J call TRBJ1-1; D is unresolved. CDR1 is SEHNR, CDR2 FQNEAQ, per germline (reference sequence). V was shortened by 3 bases and J by 4 bases, with 9 bases between the two germline ends. The CDR3 spans 13 residues. The CDR3 protein is CASSFVGGTEAFF. The CDR3 DNA reads as TGTGCCAGCAGCTTTGTGGGAGGCACTGAAGCTTTCTTT.

CDR3: CASRADRNYGYTF. In DNA form, the CDR3 reads TGTGCCAGCAGGGCAGACAGAAACTATGGCTACACCTTC. The chain recombines TRBV6-5 with TRBJ1-2, with TRBD1 as a possible D gene (5 bases). Looked up from germline, CDR1 is MNHEY and CDR2 is SVGAGI. V lost 6 bases, J lost 2 bases, and 10 bases lay in between. There are 13 residues in the CDR3.